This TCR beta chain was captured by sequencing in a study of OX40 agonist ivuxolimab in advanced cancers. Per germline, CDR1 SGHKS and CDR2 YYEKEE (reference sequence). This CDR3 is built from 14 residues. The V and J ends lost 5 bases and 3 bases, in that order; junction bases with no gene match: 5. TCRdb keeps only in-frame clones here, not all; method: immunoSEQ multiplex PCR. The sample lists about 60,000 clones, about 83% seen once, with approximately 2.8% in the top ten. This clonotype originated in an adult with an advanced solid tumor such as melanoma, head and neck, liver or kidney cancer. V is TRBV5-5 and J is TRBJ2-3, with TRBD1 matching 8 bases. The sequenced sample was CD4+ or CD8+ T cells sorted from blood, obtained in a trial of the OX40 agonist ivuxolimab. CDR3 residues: CASSSWTGTDTQYF. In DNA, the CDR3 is TGTGCCAGCAGTTCTTGGACAGGGACAGATACGCAGTATTTT.